The source of this T cell receptor (beta chain) is a study of shared clonotypes between healthy human individuals. Background on the study: Aged 18 to 49, the donors were a couple of women and a few men.

The CDR3 spans 13 residues. After removal of 5 bases from V and 8 bases from J, the junction contained 6 bases not matched to a gene. CDR1 and CDR2 (germline): MNHEY, SVGAGI. Generated by immunoSEQ multiplex PCR, the TCRdb table keeps only in-frame clones and is missing some. The repertoire includes 950,000 to 1,300,000 clones, about 76% of them detected once, and 1.2% to 1.5% sits in the top ten. CD45RA+ naive and CD45RA-negative memory subsets were separated from CD4+ cells. This chain connects TRBV6-5 to TRBJ1-2; TRBD1 agrees at 9 bases. The sequence derives from a young man in good health. Specimen: memory CD4+ T cells sorted from blood. Subset defined: CD45RA-negative fraction. This chain's CDR3 is CASSTGQGSGYTF. CDR3 bases: TGTGCCAGCAGTACCGGACAGGGGTCAGGCTACACCTTC.